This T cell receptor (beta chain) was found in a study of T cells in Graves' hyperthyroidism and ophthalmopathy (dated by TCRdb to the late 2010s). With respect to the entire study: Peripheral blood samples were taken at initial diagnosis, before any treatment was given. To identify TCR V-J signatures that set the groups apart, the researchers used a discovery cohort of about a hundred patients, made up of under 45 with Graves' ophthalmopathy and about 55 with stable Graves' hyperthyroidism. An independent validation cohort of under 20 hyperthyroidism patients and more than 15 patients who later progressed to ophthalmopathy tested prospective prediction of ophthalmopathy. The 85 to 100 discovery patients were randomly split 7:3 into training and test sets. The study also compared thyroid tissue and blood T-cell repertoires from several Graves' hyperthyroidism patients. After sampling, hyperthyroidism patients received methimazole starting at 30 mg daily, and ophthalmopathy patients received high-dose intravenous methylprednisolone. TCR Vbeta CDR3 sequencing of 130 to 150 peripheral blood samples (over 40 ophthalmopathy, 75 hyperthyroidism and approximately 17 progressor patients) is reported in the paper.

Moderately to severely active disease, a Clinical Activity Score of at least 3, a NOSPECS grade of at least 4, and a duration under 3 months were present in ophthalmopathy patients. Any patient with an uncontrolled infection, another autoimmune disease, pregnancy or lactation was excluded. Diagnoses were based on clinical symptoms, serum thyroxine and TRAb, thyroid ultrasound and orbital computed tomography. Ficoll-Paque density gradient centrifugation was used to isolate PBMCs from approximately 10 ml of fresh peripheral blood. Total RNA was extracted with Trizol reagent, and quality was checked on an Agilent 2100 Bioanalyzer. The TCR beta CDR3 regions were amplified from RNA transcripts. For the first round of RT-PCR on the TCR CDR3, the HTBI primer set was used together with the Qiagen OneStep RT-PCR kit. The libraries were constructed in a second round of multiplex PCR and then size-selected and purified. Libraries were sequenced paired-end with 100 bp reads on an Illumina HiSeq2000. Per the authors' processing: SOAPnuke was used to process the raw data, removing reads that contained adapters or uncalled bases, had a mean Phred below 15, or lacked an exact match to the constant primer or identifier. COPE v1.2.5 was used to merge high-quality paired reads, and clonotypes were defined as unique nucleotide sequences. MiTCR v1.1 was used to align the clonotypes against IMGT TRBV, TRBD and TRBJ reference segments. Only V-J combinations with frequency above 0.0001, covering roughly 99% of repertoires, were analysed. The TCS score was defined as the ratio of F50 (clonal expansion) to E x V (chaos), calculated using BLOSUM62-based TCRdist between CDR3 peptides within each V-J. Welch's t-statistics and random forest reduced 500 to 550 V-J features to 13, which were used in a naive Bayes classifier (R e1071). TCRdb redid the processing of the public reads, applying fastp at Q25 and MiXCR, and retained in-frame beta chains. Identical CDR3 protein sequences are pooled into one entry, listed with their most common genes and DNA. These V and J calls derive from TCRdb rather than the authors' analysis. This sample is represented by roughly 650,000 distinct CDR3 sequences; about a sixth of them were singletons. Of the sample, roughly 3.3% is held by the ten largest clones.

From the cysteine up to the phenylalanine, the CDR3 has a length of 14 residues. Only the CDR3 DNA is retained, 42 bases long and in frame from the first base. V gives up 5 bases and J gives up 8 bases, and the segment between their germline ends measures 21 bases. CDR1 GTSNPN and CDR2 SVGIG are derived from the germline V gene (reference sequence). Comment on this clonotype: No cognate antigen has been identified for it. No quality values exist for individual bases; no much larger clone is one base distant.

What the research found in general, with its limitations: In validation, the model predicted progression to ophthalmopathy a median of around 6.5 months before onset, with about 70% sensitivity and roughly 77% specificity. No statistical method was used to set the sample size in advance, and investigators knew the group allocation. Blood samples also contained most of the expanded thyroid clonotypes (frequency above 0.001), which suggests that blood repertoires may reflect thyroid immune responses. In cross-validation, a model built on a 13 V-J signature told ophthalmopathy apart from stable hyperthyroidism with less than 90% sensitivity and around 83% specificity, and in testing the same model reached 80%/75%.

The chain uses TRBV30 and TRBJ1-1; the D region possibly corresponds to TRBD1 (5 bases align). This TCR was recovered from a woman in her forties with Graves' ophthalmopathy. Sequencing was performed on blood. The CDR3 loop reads CAWGSAGTAYEAFF. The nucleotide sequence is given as TGTGCCTGGGGATCAGCGGGGACGGCTTACGAAGCTTTCTTT.